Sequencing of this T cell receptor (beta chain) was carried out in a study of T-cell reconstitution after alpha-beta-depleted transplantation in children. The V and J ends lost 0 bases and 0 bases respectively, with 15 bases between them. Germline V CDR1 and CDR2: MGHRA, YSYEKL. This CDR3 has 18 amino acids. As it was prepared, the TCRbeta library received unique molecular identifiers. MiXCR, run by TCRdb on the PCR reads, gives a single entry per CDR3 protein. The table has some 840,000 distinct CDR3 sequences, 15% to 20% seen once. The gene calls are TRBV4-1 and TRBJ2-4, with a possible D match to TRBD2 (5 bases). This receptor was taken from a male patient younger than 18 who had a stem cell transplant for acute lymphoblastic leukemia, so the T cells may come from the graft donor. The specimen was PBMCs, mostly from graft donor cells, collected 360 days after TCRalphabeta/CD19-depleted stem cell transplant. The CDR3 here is CASSQEREAPLAKNIQYF. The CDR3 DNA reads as TGCGCCAGCAGCCAAGAGAGGGAAGCTCCCTTAGCCAAAAACATTCAGTACTTC.